A selection of T cell receptor beta chains follows, all from one sample in a study of response to subunit inactivated influenza vaccine. TCRdb independently ran MiXCR on the RT-PCR reads; one entry per CDR3 protein. The repertoire has roughly 500,000 distinct CDR3 sequences, 15% to 20% of them found once; the top ten carry around 3%. Source: CD4+ T cells sorted from PBMCs, taken roughly 24 months after vaccination. These receptors originate from a man aged 50 to 75 who received an inactivated influenza vaccine. The CDR3 runs from the conserved cysteine through the conserved F or W. D genes are given only for firm matches. Some rows mark clone size as missing; the rest say once, few, many or name a class of expanded clone.

many	TRBD2	TRBV18	TRBJ2-7	14	CASSPAGGNYEQYF	TGTGCCAGCTCACCCGCCGGGGGGAACTACGAGCAGTACTTC
NA	NA	TRBV12-3/TRBV12-4	TRBJ1-4	11	CASSIRGELFF	TGTGCCAGCAGCATCAGGGGCGAACTGTTTTTT
NA	NA	TRBV20-1	TRBJ2-7	13	CSAREAGNYEQYF	TGCAGTGCTAGAGAGGCAGGGAACTACGAGCAGTACTTC
few	NA	TRBV6-1	TRBJ2-2	14	CATRSGANTGELFF	TGTGCCACCCGTAGCGGAGCGAACACCGGGGAGCTGTTTTTT
many	NA	TRBV12-3/TRBV12-4	TRBJ2-2	15	CASSLVEVNTGELFF	TGTGCCAGCAGTTTAGTAGAGGTGAACACCGGGGAGCTGTTTTTT
NA	NA	TRBV5-1	TRBJ2-1	16	CASSSAGRSSYNEQFF	TGCGCCAGCAGCTCGGCGGGCAGGAGCTCCTACAATGAGCAGTTCTTC
few	TRBD2	TRBV7-3	TRBJ2-2	16	CASSSAPSGNTGELFF	TGTGCCAGCAGCTCAGCCCCTAGCGGAAACACCGGGGAGCTGTTTTTT
NA	TRBD1	TRBV3-1	TRBJ2-2	17	CASSLYTGTDFAGELFF	TGTGCCAGCAGTCTTTATACCGGGACAGATTTTGCCGGGGAGCTGTTTTTT
few	NA	TRBV14	TRBJ2-1	12	CASSQHGYEQFF	TGTGCCAGCAGCCAACATGGATATGAGCAGTTCTTC
NA	NA	TRBV14	TRBJ2-5	15	CASSQVRSFGETQYF	TGTGCCAGCAGCCAAGTCAGGAGCTTCGGAGAGACCCAGTACTTC
NA	TRBD1	TRBV6-1	TRBJ2-3	14	CASLSDRGSDTQYF	TGTGCCAGTTTAAGTGACAGGGGGTCAGATACGCAGTATTTT
few	NA	TRBV6-5	TRBJ2-5	16	CASSLADRGLGETQYF	TGTGCCAGCAGTTTGGCAGATAGGGGGTTAGGAGAGACCCAGTACTTC
NA	NA	TRBV2	TRBJ2-7	14	CASSDAAQGTEQYF	TGTGCCAGCAGTGACGCGGCACAGGGTACCGAGCAGTACTTC
few	NA	TRBV4-2	TRBJ1-6	15	CASSQENSNNSPLHF	TGTGCCAGCAGCCAAGAAAACAGCAATAATTCACCCCTCCACTTT
NA	NA	TRBV18	TRBJ1-1	14	CASSLGAMNTEAFF	TGTGCCAGCTCACTGGGGGCCATGAACACTGAAGCTTTCTTT
few	NA	TRBV28	TRBJ1-5	14	CASSLGGPVLPQHF	TGTGCCAGCAGCCTCGGGGGTCCGGTGCTGCCCCAGCATTTT
few	TRBD1	TRBV10-3	TRBJ2-7	15	CAISDRDRSSYEQYF	TGTGCCATCAGTGACCGGGACAGAAGCTCCTACGAGCAGTACTTC
once	NA	TRBV7-2	TRBJ2-2	13	CASSGAGPGELFF	TGTGCCAGCAGCGGGGCGGGGCCCGGGGAGCTGTTTTTT
many	TRBD1	TRBV12-3/TRBV12-4	TRBJ2-5	14	CASSLSGGAGTQYF	TGTGCCAGCAGTTTATCAGGGGGCGCGGGGACCCAGTACTTC
NA	TRBD2	TRBV12-3/TRBV12-4	TRBJ2-1	17	CASSFSGTSGGTGEQFF	TGTGCCAGCAGTTTCTCCGGAACTAGCGGGGGGACCGGTGAGCAGTTCTTC
few	NA	TRBV7-9	TRBJ2-5	13	CASSGTRVETQYF	TGTGCCAGCAGCGGTACTAGAGTGGAGACCCAGTACTTC
few	NA	TRBV5-1	TRBJ2-1	15	CASSLFAGTYNEQFF	TGCGCCAGCAGCTTGTTTGCGGGAACCTACAATGAGCAGTTCTTC
few	NA	TRBV20-1	TRBJ1-2	13	CSARVRANYGYTF	TGCAGTGCTAGAGTTCGGGCTAACTATGGCTACACCTTC
NA	NA	TRBV6-2/TRBV6-3	TRBJ2-7	17	CASSYKVWAGATYEQYF	TGTGCCAGCAGTTATAAGGTTTGGGCCGGGGCTACCTACGAGCAGTACTTC
NA	NA	TRBV6-1	TRBJ1-5	15	CASRGIDRGNQPQHF	TGTGCCAGCAGGGGGATAGATCGGGGCAATCAGCCCCAGCATTTT
many	NA	TRBV7-2	TRBJ2-2	14	CASRDWSMAGELFF	TGTGCCAGCAGGGATTGGTCTATGGCCGGGGAGCTGTTTTTT
few	TRBD2	TRBV4-3	TRBJ2-5	15	CASSQNWGGMETQYF	TGCGCCAGCAGCCAGAACTGGGGGGGGATGGAGACCCAGTACTTC
NA	TRBD1	TRBV5-1	TRBJ2-1	16	CASSPNRDRGRNEQFF	TGCGCCAGCAGCCCAAACCGGGACAGGGGGCGTAATGAGCAGTTCTTC
NA	TRBD2	TRBV12-3/TRBV12-4	TRBJ2-7	14	CASSLRTSGYEQYF	TGTGCCAGCTCCCTGCGAACTAGCGGCTACGAGCAGTACTTC
many	NA	TRBV4-1	TRBJ1-5	16	CASSQEGILSNQPQHF	TGCGCCAGCAGCCAAGAAGGGATCCTTAGCAATCAGCCCCAGCATTTT
NA	NA	TRBV3-1	TRBJ1-2	13	CASSPAGIYGYTF	TGTGCCAGCAGTCCAGCAGGGATCTATGGCTACACCTTC
many	NA	TRBV6-2/TRBV6-3	TRBJ2-1	13	CASRLQTSHEQFF	TGTGCCAGCAGGCTTCAGACTAGTCATGAGCAGTTCTTC
NA	NA	TRBV10-1	TRBJ2-3	16	CASSELLGSKTDTQYF	TGCGCCAGCAGTGAGTTGTTAGGGAGCAAGACAGATACGCAGTATTTT